These T cell receptor beta chains were read from a single sample in a study of CD8 T cells in ankylosing spondylitis. TCRdb processed the 5' RACE reads anew with MiXCR; each CDR3 protein has one entry. The table includes 700,000 to 1,000,000 distinct CDR3 sequences, 10% to 15% detected once. The sample comprised blood, either unsorted or a sorted T cell fraction (not recorded which). Source of these receptors: a male donor with ankylosing spondylitis. The CDR3 runs from the conserved cysteine through the conserved F or W. A D gene is named only where the DNA matches it firmly. Expanded clones are given a class, and other clones once, few, many or no size at all.

TRBV7-9	NA	TRBJ1-1	NA	CASSPPKTEAFF	TGTGCCAGCAGCCCGCCCAAAACTGAAGCTTTCTTT
TRBV28	NA	TRBJ2-7	NA	CASRGDKLEQYF	TGTGCCAGCAGGGGGGACAAGCTCGAGCAGTACTTC
TRBV5-1	NA	TRBJ1-1	TRBD1	CASSSLTGSYEAFF	TGCGCCAGCAGCTCTTTGACAGGGTCGTACGAAGCTTTCTTT
TRBV5-6	NA	TRBJ2-7	NA	CASSPGPTRLTSYEQYF	TGTGCCAGCAGCCCGGGGCCAACCCGCCTTACCTCCTACGAGCAGTACTTC
TRBV29-1	many	TRBJ2-1	NA	CSARRRVMDEQFF	TGCAGCGCCCGTCGCAGGGTTATGGATGAGCAGTTCTTC
TRBV5-1	NA	TRBJ2-7	TRBD2	CASSLGLAANSYEQYF	TGCGCCAGCAGCTTGGGACTAGCGGCCAACTCCTACGAGCAGTACTTC
TRBV29-1	many	TRBJ2-1	TRBD1	CSVGDSQTYNEQFF	TGCAGCGTTGGGGACAGTCAAACGTACAATGAGCAGTTCTTC
TRBV10-1	many	TRBJ2-1	NA	CASSPAGTLGGEQFF	TGCGCCAGCAGTCCTGCCGGGACCCTGGGAGGTGAGCAGTTCTTC
TRBV7-9	NA	TRBJ2-7	NA	CASSLASGQGGLYF	TGTGCCAGCAGCTTAGCGTCTGGTCAGGGAGGCTTGTACTTC
TRBV5-1	NA	TRBJ2-5	NA	CASSWGGGETQYF	TGCGCCAGCAGCTGGGGAGGGGGAGAGACCCAGTACTTC
TRBV12-3/TRBV12-4	NA	TRBJ2-7	NA	CASSLRGITYEQYF	TGTGCCAGCAGTTTAAGGGGGATTACCTACGAGCAGTACTTC
TRBV29-1	NA	TRBJ2-1	TRBD2	CSVLSSGSSYNEQFF	TGCAGCGTTTTATCTAGCGGGAGCTCCTACAATGAGCAGTTCTTC
TRBV19	few	TRBJ1-5	TRBD1	CASSIRQGGNQPQHF	TGTGCCAGTAGTATTCGGCAGGGGGGCAATCAGCCCCAGCATTTT
TRBV10-2	NA	TRBJ2-2	NA	CASSFAGATGELFF	TGCGCCAGCAGTTTTGCAGGGGCGACCGGGGAGCTGTTTTTT
TRBV29-1	few	TRBJ1-5	TRBD1	CSAGTGLGSQHF	TGCAGCGCCGGGACAGGCCTTGGTTCCCAGCATTTT
TRBV20-1	many	TRBJ2-1	NA	CSAVAGTYNEQFF	TGCAGTGCGGTAGCAGGGACCTACAATGAGCAGTTCTTC
TRBV18	NA	TRBJ1-1	TRBD1	CASSPMTGEEGAFF	TGTGCCAGCTCACCTATGACAGGGGAGGAAGGAGCTTTCTTT
TRBV5-1	few	TRBJ1-6	NA	CASSPEDGRNSPLHF	TGCGCCAGCAGCCCCGAGGACGGGCGGAATTCACCCCTCCACTTT
TRBV4-2	many	TRBJ1-1	NA	CASSQDSNTEAFF	TGTGCCAGCAGCCAAGATTCGAACACTGAAGCTTTCTTT
TRBV5-1	few	TRBJ1-1	TRBD1	CASRTDTGALNTEAFF	TGCGCCAGCAGGACGGATACAGGGGCCCTGAACACTGAAGCTTTCTTT
TRBV20-1	few	TRBJ1-2	NA	CSAREDINYGYTF	TGCAGTGCTAGAGAGGACATAAACTATGGCTACACCTTC
TRBV6-1	few	TRBJ2-1	TRBD1	CASSANGQGAYNEQFF	TGTGCCAGCAGTGCGAACGGACAGGGGGCGTACAATGAGCAGTTCTTC
TRBV4-1	few	TRBJ2-3	NA	CASSRSQTGLRDTQYF	TGCGCCAGCAGCCGCTCCCAGACAGGCTTGAGAGATACGCAGTATTTT
TRBV10-3	NA	TRBJ2-1	TRBD2	CAISDQETSVNEQFF	TGTGCCATCAGTGACCAAGAAACTAGCGTCAATGAGCAGTTCTTC